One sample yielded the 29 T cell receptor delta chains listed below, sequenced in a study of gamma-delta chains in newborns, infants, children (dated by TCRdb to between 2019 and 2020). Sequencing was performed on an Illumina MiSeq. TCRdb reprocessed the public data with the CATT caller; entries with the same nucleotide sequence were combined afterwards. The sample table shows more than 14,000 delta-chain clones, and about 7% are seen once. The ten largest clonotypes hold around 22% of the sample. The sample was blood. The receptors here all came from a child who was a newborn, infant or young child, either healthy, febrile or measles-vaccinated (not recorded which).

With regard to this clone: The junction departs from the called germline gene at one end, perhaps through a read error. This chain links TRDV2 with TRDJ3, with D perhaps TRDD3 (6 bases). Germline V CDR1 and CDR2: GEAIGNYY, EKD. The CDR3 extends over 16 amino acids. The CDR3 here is CACDLLGSWDTRQTFF. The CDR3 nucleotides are TGTGCCTGTGACCTACTGGGCTCCTGGGACACCCGACAGACGTTTTTC.

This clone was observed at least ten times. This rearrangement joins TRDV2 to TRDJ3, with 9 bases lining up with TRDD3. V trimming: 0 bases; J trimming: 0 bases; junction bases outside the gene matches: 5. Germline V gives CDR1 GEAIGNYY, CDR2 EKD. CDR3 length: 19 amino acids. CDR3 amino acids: CACDTWGIVDSWDTRQMFF. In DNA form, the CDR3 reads TGTGCCTGTGACACCTGGGGGATAGTGGACTCCTGGGACACCCGACAGATGTTTTTC.

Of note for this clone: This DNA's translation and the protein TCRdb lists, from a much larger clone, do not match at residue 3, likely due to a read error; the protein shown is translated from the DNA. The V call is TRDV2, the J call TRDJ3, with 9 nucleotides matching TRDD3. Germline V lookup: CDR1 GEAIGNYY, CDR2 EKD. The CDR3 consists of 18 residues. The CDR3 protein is CARDTGGYRSWDTRQMFF. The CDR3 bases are TGTGCCCGTGACACCGGGGGATACCGGTCCTGGGACACCCGACAGATGTTTTTC.

The CDR3, as DNA: TGTGCCTGTGACACCGTGGGTGGGGGAGCTGGTAGAGCACAACTCTTCTTT. Its translation is CACDTVGGGAGRAQLFF. V usage is TRDV2 and J usage is TRDJ2; 7 bases line up with TRDD3. The V gene end was trimmed by 0 bases and the J gene end by 7 bases; junction bases not matched to a gene: 13. This CDR3 region has 17 residues. Germline CDR1 GEAIGNYY, CDR2 EKD.

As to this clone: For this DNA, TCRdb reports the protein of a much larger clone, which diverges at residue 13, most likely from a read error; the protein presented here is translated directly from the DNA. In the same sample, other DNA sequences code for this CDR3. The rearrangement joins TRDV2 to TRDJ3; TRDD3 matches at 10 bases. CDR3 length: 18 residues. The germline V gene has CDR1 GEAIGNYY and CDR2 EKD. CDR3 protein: CACDTGGYSSWDARQMFF. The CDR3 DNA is TGTGCCTGTGACACTGGGGGATACAGCTCCTGGGACGCCCGACAGATGTTTTTC.

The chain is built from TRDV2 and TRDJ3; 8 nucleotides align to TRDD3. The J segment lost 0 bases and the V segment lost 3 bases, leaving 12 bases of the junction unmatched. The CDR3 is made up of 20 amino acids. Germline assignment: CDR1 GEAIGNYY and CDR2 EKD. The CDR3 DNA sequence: TGTGCCTGTGACGTACTACTGGGGGCCTTGAGCTCCTGGGACACCCGACAGATGTTTTTC. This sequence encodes CACDVLLGALSSWDTRQMFF.

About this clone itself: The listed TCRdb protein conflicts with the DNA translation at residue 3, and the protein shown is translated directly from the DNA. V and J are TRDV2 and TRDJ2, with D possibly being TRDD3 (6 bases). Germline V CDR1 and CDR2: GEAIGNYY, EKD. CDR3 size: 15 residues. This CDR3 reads CARDAMGALTAQLFF. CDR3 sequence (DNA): TGTGCCCGTGACGCAATGGGGGCTTTGACAGCACAACTCTTCTTT.

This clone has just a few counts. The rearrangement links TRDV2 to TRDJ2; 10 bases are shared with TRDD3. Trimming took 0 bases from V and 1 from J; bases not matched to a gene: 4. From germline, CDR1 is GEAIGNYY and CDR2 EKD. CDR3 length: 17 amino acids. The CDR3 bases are TGTGCCTGTGACACCCTGGGGGATATTTTTTTGACAGCACAACTCTTCTTT. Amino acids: CACDTLGDIFLTAQLFF.

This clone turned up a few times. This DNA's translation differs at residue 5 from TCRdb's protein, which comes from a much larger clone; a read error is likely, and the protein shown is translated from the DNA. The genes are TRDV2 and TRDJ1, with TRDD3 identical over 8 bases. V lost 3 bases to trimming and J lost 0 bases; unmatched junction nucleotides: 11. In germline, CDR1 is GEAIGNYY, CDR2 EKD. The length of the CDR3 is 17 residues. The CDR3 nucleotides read TGTGCCTGTGACGTACTGGGGGCTACGGGCTACACCGATAAACTCATCTTT. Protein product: CACDVLGATGYTDKLIF.

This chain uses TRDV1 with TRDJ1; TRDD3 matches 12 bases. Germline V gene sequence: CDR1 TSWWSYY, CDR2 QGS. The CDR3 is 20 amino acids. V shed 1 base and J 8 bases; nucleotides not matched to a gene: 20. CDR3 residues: CALGERGSYVGTGGYMKLIF. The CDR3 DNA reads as TGTGCTCTTGGGGAACGGGGATCCTACGTCGGAACTGGGGGATACATGAAACTCATCTTT.

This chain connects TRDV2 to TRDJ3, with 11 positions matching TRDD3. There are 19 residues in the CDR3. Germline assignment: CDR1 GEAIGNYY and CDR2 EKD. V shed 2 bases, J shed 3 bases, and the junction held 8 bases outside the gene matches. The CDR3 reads CACDIVLGDKNWDTRQMFF. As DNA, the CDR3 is TGTGCCTGTGACATAGTACTGGGGGATAAGAACTGGGACACCCGACAGATGTTTTTC.

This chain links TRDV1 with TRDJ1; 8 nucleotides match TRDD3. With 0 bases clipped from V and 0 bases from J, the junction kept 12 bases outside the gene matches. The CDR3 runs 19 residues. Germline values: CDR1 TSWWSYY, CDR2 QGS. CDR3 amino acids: CALGELGWGTRSDTDKLIF. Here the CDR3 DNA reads TGTGCTCTTGGGGAACTAGGCTGGGGGACACGGTCGGACACCGATAAACTCATCTTT.

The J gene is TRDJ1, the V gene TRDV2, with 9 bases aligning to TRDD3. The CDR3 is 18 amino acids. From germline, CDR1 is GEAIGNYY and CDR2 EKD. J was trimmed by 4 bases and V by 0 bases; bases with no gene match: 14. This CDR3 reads CACDTVYSGGSINDKLIF. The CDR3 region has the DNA TGTGCCTGTGACACCGTGTACTCTGGGGGATCCATCAACGATAAACTCATCTTT.

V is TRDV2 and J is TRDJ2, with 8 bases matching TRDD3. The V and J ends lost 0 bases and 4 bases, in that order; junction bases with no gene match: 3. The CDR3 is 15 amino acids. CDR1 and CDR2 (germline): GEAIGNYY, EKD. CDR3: CACDTLLGGTAQLFF. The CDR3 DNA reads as TGTGCCTGTGACACCTTACTGGGGGGGACAGCACAACTCTTCTTT.

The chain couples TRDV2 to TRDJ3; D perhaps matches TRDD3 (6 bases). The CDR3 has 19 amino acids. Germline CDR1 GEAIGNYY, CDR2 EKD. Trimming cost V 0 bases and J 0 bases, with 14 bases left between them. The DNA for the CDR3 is TGTGCCTGTGACACCTGGGGGCCTCATAGCTCCTGGGACACCCGACAGATGTTTTTC. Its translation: CACDTWGPHSSWDTRQMFF.

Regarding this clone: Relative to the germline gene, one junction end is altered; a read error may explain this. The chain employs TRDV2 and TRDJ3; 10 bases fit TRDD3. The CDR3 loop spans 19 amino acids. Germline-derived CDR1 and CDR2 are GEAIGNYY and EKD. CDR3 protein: CACDVLGDPSSWGTRQMFF. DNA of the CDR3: TGTGCCTGTGACGTACTGGGGGATCCTAGCTCCTGGGGCACCCGACAGATGTTTTTC.

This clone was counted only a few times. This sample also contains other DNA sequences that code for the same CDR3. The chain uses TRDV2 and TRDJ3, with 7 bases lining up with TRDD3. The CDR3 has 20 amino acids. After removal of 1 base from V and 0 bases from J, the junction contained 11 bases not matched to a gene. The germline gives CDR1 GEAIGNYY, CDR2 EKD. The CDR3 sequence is CACDTGGPIPSSWDTRQMFF. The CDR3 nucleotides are TGTGCCTGTGACACTGGGGGACCCATTCCCAGCTCCTGGGACACCCGACAGATGTTTTTC.

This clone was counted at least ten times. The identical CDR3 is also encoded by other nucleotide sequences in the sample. The CDR3 protein is CACDTVGDISSWDTRQMFF. CDR3 sequence (DNA): TGTGCCTGTGACACGGTGGGGGATATCAGCTCCTGGGACACCCGACAGATGTTTTTC. The chain links TRDV2 to TRDJ3; 9 nucleotides match TRDD3. Germline values: CDR1 GEAIGNYY, CDR2 EKD. The junction had 6 bases not matched to a gene; V was cut back by 1 base and J by 0 bases. The CDR3 consists of 19 residues.

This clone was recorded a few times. CDR3 coding DNA: TGTGCCTGTGACACCTGGGGGATCTCCTGGGACACCCGACAGGCGTTTTTC. Translation: CACDTWGISWDTRQAFF. V and J are TRDV2 and TRDJ3; the match to TRDD3 covers 8 bases. Per the germline V gene, CDR1 is GEAIGNYY and CDR2 is EKD. CDR3 size: 17 residues. V gave up 0 bases and J gave up 21 bases; unmatched junction bases: 21.

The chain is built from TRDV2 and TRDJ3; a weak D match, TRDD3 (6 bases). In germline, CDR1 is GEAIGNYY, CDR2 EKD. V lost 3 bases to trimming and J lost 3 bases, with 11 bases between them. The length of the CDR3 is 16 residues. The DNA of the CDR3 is TGTGCCTGTGACTCGATACTGGGCTGGGACACCCGACAGATGTTTTTC. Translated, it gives CACDSILGWDTRQMFF.

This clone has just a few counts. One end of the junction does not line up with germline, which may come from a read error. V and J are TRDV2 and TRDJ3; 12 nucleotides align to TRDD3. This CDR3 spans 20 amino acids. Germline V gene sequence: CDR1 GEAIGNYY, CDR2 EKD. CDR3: CACDSPAGGYVSRDTRQMFF. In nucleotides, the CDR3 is TGTGCCTGTGACTCTCCCGCTGGGGGATACGTCTCCCGGGACACCCGACAGATGTTTTTC.

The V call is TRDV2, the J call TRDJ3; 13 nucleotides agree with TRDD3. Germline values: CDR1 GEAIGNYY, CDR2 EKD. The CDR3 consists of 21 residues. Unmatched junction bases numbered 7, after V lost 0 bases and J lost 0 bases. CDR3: CACDTVLGDTRGSWDTRQMFF. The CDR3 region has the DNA TGTGCCTGTGACACCGTACTGGGGGATACGCGAGGCTCCTGGGACACCCGACAGATGTTTTTC.

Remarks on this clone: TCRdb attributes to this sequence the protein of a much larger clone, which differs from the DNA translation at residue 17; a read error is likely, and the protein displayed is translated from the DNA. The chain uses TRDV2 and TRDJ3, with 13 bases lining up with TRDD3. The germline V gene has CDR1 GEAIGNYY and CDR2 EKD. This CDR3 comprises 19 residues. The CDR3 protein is CACDVLGDTSSWDTRQTFF. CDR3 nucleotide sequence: TGTGCCTGTGACGTACTGGGGGATACGAGCTCCTGGGACACCCGACAGACGTTTTTC.

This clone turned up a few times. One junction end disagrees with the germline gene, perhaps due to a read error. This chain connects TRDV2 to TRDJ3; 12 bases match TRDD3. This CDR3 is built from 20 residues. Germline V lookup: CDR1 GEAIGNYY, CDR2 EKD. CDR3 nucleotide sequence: TGTGCCTGTGGCACCGTACTGGGGGATACCCGCTCCTGGGACACCCGACAGATGTTTTTC. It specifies CACGTVLGDTRSWDTRQMFF.

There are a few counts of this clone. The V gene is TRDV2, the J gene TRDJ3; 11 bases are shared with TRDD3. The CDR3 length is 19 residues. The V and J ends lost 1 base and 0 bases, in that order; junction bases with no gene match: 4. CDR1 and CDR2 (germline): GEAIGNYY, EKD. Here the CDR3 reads CACDTGGYANSWDTRQMFF. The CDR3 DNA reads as TGTGCCTGTGACACTGGGGGATACGCTAACTCCTGGGACACCCGACAGATGTTTTTC.

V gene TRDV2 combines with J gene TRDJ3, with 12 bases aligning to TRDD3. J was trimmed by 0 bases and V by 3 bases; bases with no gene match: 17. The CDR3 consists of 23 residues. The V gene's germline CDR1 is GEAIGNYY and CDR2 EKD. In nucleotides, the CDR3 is TGTGCCTGTGACTCGGCTGGGGGATACGCACGCAGTTCCATCTCCTGGGACACCCGACAGATGTTTTTC. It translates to CACDSAGGYARSSISWDTRQMFF.

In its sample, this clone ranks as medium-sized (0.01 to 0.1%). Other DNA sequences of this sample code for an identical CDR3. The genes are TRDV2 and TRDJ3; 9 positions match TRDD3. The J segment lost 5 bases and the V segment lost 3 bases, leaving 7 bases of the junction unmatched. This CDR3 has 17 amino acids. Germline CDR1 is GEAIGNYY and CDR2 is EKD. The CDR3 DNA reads TGTGCCTGTGACGGAGTGGGGGATATCCGGGACACCCGACAGATGTTTTTC. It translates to CACDGVGDIRDTRQMFF.

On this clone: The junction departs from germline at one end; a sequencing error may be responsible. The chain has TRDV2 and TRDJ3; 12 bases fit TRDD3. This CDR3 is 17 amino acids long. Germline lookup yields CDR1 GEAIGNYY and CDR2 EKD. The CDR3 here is CARDILGDTRDTRQMFF. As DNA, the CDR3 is TGTGCCCGTGACATACTGGGGGATACCCGGGACACACGACAGATGTTTTTC.

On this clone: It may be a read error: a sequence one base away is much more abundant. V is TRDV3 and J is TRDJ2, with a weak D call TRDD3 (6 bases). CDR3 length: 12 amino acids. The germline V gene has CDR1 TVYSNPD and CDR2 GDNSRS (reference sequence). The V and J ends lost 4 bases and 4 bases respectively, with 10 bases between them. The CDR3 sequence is CACRGWTAQLFF. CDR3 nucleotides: TGTGCCTGTAGGGGATGGACAGCACAACTCTTCTTT.